This paragraph reports one T cell receptor beta chain. Clones were sequenced by immunoSEQ multiplex PCR, and TCRdb holds only the in-frame ones, with some missing. Of 130,000 or so clones detected, 85% to 95% appear once; the ten largest clones hold 6.2%. These data belong to a study of T cell changes during pregnancy in multiple sclerosis. The material was peripheral blood, obtained before pregnancy. The sequence was obtained from a female donor with multiple sclerosis, enrolled in a pregnancy study.

CDR3 coding DNA: TGTGCCAGCAGCCCTCGGGAGGGAGTTGGAAACACCATATATTTT. Encoded protein: CASSPREGVGNTIYF. The V call is TRBV7-9, the J call TRBJ1-3; no firm D call. The CDR3 extends over 15 amino acids. Germline lookup yields CDR1 SEHNR and CDR2 FQNEAQ (reference sequence). Trimming removed 5 bases at V and 3 bases at J, with 14 bases between.